These 14 T cell receptor beta chains came from one sample sequenced in a study of blood T cell repertoires in COVID-19. The table came from immunoSEQ multiplex PCR; TCRdb's copy has only in-frame clones and leaves some out. The sample comprises 200,000 to 250,000 clones, around four fifths of which are singletons, and around 2% rests with the top ten. Material: peripheral blood. The source is a man younger than 45 who had recovered from COVID-19.

The chain recombines TRBV18 with TRBJ1-4, with 7 nucleotides matching TRBD1. The CDR3 is made up of 15 amino acids. In germline, CDR1 is KGHSH, CDR2 LQKENI. The V segment lost 0 bases and the J segment 3 bases; nucleotides outside the gene matches: 1. The CDR3 loop reads CASSPPGTANEKLFF. The CDR3 DNA follows: TGTGCCAGCTCACCACCCGGGACAGCTAATGAAAAACTGTTTTTT.

V gene TRBV28 combines with J gene TRBJ1-2; TRBD1 matches 10 bases. Germline V gene data show CDR1 as MDHEN and CDR2 as SYDVKM. The CDR3 extends over 15 amino acids. V dropped 7 bases and J dropped 6; count of bases not matched to a gene: 11. CDR3 region: CASTAPGQGFNGYTF. The CDR3 coding sequence is TGTGCCAGCACCGCCCCGGGACAGGGGTTCAATGGCTACACCTTC.

This rearrangement joins TRBV5-1 to TRBJ1-5; perhaps TRBD1 as D (5 bases). Trimming took 1 base from V and 6 from J, leaving 14 bases between them. The CDR3 runs 15 residues. Germline V CDR1 and CDR2: SGHRS, YFSETQ. CDR3 in DNA: TGCGCCAGCAGCTTGTTTCCGGGGGGAAGTCAGCCCCAGCATTTT. Protein product: CASSLFPGGSQPQHF.

V usage is TRBV11-2 and J usage is TRBJ2-2, with D perhaps matching TRBD1 (7 bases). Trimming cost V 6 bases and J 7 bases, with 18 bases left between them. This CDR3 is 15 amino acids long. The germline gives CDR1 SGHAT, CDR2 FQNNGV. CDR3 bases: TGTGCCAGCAGGGAAGCAGGGGGGCCTGGCGGGGAGCTGTTTTTT. Its protein product is CASREAGGPGGELFF.

The chain carries TRBV7-9 and TRBJ2-7; TRBD2 might be the D (6 bases). Between the trimmed V and J ends, which lost 5 bases and 5 bases, there was a span of 10 bases. CDR1 and CDR2 from the germline V gene are SEHNR and FQNEAQ (reference sequence). CDR3 length equals 12 residues. The CDR3 bases are TGTGCCAGCAGCGCGGGACCGGACGAGCAGTACGTC. The encoded protein is CASSAGPDEQYV.

The rearrangement links TRBV28 to TRBJ1-6; 9 bases line up with TRBD1. The CDR3 totals 12 residues. From germline, CDR1 is MDHEN and CDR2 SYDVKM. Trimming removed 8 bases from V and 10 bases from J; junction bases left unmatched: 3. CDR3 nucleotide sequence: TGTGCCAGCGGGACAGGGAACTCACCCCTCCACTTT. It specifies CASGTGNSPLHF.

The V and J genes are TRBV11-3 and TRBJ2-2; TRBD2 might be the D (7 bases). The CDR3 loop spans 15 amino acids. Germline CDR1 is SGHNT and CDR2 is YENEEA. With 7 bases removed from V and 6 bases from J, the gap between germline ends came to 18 bases. Here the CDR3 reads CASTFGGAVPGELFF. As DNA, the CDR3 is TGTGCCAGCACCTTTGGGGGGGCGGTACCCGGGGAGCTGTTTTTT.

V is TRBV12-3 or TRBV12-4 and J is TRBJ1-2; D is uncertain. The CDR3 consists of 13 residues. Trimming removed 2 bases from V and 5 bases from J, with 9 bases in between. The CDR3 DNA reads TGTGCCAGCAGTTTAATGGCAGAATATGGCTACACCTTC. Translation: CASSLMAEYGYTF.

V gene TRBV5-5 combines with J gene TRBJ2-2; 8 bases agree with TRBD1. Germline-derived CDR1 and CDR2 are SGHKS and YYEKEE (reference sequence). The trim removed 2 bases at V and 6 bases at J, leaving 12 bases unmatched. The CDR3 is 17 amino acids. This CDR3 is CASSLSVGTGSPGELFF. In nucleotides, the CDR3 is TGTGCCAGCAGCTTATCGGTGGGGACAGGTTCCCCCGGGGAGCTGTTTTTT.

The genes are TRBV10-3 and TRBJ1-1, with D perhaps TRBD1 (5 bases). The CDR3 sequence is 14 residues long. V gave up 4 bases and J gave up 0 bases, with 9 bases separating them. Per germline, CDR1 ENHRY and CDR2 SYGVKD. DNA for the CDR3: TGTGCCATCAGTGGGCCGGACATGAACACTGAAGCTTTCTTT. Translation gives CAISGPDMNTEAFF.

V and J are TRBV2 and TRBJ2-3, with a possible D match to TRBD1 (5 bases). The germline V gene encodes CDR1 SNHLY and CDR2 FYNNEI. Trimming removed 4 bases from V and 6 bases from J, with 11 bases in between. The CDR3 covers 13 residues. CDR3 coding DNA: TGTGCCAGCAGTGGGGGCAGGGCGGATACGCAGTATTTT. As protein: CASSGGRADTQYF.

Only a few counts were recorded for this clone. Written as DNA, the CDR3 is TGTGCCAGCAGATCGGGCAGGGGGCATCAGCCCCAGCATTTT. It is translated as CASRSGRGHQPQHF. The V call is TRBV6-6, the J call TRBJ1-5; 8 bases line up with TRBD1. V lost 6 bases to trimming and J lost 5 bases; unmatched junction nucleotides: 6. This CDR3 region has 14 residues. CDR1 is MNHNY and CDR2 is SVGAGI in the germline V gene (reference sequence).

This sequence joins TRBV19 and TRBJ1-3, with 7 bases matching TRBD1. The CDR3 runs 15 residues. With V trimmed by 4 bases and J by 7 bases, 10 bases remained unmatched. Looked up from germline, CDR1 is LNHDA and CDR2 is SQIVND (reference sequence). In DNA form, the CDR3 reads TGTGCCAGTAGTACGAGACAGGGTGGGTGGAACACCATATATTTT. It encodes CASSTRQGGWNTIYF.

This clone has only a few counts. This chain uses TRBV2 with TRBJ1-6, with TRBD1 identical over 7 bases. Looked up from germline, CDR1 is SNHLY and CDR2 is FYNNEI. The CDR3 has 15 residues. V shed 6 bases, J shed 9 bases, and the junction held 11 bases outside the gene matches. CDR3 in amino acids: CASSAPGQVLSPLHF. The CDR3 nucleotides read TGTGCCAGCAGCGCCCCCGGACAGGTACTTTCACCCCTCCACTTT.